This entry lists 20 T cell receptor beta chains sequenced from one sample in a study of shared clonotypes between healthy human individuals. Generated by immunoSEQ multiplex PCR, the TCRdb table keeps only in-frame clones and is missing some. Of about 960,000 clones in the sample, around three quarters were seen once. Material: memory CD4+ T cells sorted from blood. Regarding subset: CD45RA-negative fraction. These receptors originate from a man aged 18 to 29 in good health.

This clone was seen a single time. This chain joins TRBV9 and TRBJ2-6, with a weak D call TRBD1 (6 bases). CDR3 length equals 16 residues. Trimming shortened V by 0 bases and J by 3 bases, and 10 bases separated the two germline ends. Germline CDR1 SGDLS, CDR2 YYNGEE. This CDR3 reads CASSVGQGHGANVLTF. The CDR3 bases are TGTGCCAGCAGCGTAGGCCAGGGGCATGGGGCCAACGTCCTGACTTTC. The full variable domain, in which reference TRBV9 and TRBJ2-6 provide the parts outside the CDR3, is DSGVTQTPKHLITATGQRVTLRCSPRSGDLSVYWYQQSLDQGLQFLIQYYNGEERAKGNILERFSAQQFPDLHSELNLSSLELGDSALYFCASSVGQGHGANVLTFGAGSRLTVL.

The table lists this clone with a few counts. The chain is built from TRBV10-2 and TRBJ2-1, with D perhaps TRBD2 (6 bases). The germline V and J ends were trimmed by 5 bases and 4 bases, with 12 bases remaining between them. CDR3 length: 14 residues. Germline-derived CDR1 and CDR2 are WSHSY and SAAADI. CDR3 coding DNA: TGCGCCAGCAGTCGGGACTTATTTTACAATGAGCAGTTCTTC. Residues: CASSRDLFYNEQFF.

The J gene is TRBJ1-2, the V gene TRBV25-1; D not certain. The germline V gene has CDR1 MGHDK and CDR2 SYGVNS. The CDR3 runs 13 residues. The V and J ends lost 7 bases and 4 bases respectively, with 13 bases between them. CDR3 in DNA: TGTGCCAGCACCGCGTCGGGGAGCTATGGCTACACCTTC. Its translation: CASTASGSYGYTF.

This rearrangement joins TRBV4-1 to TRBJ2-1, with 10 bases matching TRBD2. The CDR3 covers 15 residues. With V trimmed by 4 bases and J by 9 bases, 9 bases remained unmatched. Germline V gene sequence: CDR1 MGHRA, CDR2 YSYEKL. The CDR3 region is CASSPERGGSVEQFF. The DNA of the CDR3 is TGCGCCAGCAGCCCTGAGCGGGGGGGGAGTGTTGAGCAGTTCTTC.

In the case of this clone: A read error may account for a junction end that differs from germline. The chain recombines TRBV7-7 with TRBJ2-5, with no clear D. In germline, CDR1 is SSHAT, CDR2 FNYEAQ (reference sequence). The CDR3 is 13 residues long. The CDR3 DNA sequence: TGTGCTAGCAGCTTAGAACCCCTGGAAACCCAGTACTTC. Protein sequence: CASSLEPLETQYF.

The chain carries TRBV7-2 and TRBJ1-1; tentatively, D is TRBD1 (6 bases). The CDR3 is made up of 12 amino acids. CDR1 and CDR2 (germline): SGHTA, FQGNSA. Trimming cost V 1 base and J 11 bases, with 11 bases left between them. The CDR3 here is CASSLGDKIAFF. The CDR3 DNA sequence: TGTGCCAGCAGCTTAGGGGACAAAATCGCTTTCTTT. The variable domain in full, with the rest retrieved from reference TRBV7-2 and TRBJ1-1, is GAGVSQSPSNKVTEKGKDVELRCDPISGHTALYWYRQSLGQGLEFLIYFQGNSAPDKSGLPSDRFSAERTGGSVSTLTIQRTQQEDSAVYLCASSLGDKIAFFGQGTRLTVV.

This clone was detected only a few times. The rearrangement uses TRBV5-1 and TRBJ2-5; 14 nucleotides align to TRBD2. CDR3 length equals 16 residues. Germline V gives CDR1 SGHRS, CDR2 YFSETQ. V shed 4 bases, J shed 5 bases, and the junction held 7 bases outside the gene matches. This chain's CDR3 is CASSLGLAGEWETQYF. CDR3 bases: TGCGCCAGCAGCCTGGGACTAGCGGGAGAGTGGGAGACCCAGTACTTC.

This chain joins TRBV6-6 and TRBJ2-1, with a tentative D call TRBD1 (5 bases). The germline CDR1 and CDR2 sequences are MNHNY and SVGAGI (reference sequence). Trimming took off 5 bases at V and 4 bases at J, with 12 bases between the two ends. This CDR3 region has 14 residues. In DNA, the CDR3 is TGTGCCAGCAGTAGCCCAGGGCATTACAATGAGCAGTTCTTC. As protein: CASSSPGHYNEQFF.

The chain combines TRBV18 with TRBJ2-7, with D perhaps matching TRBD2 (6 bases). Germline V gene sequence: CDR1 KGHSH, CDR2 LQKENI. CDR3 size: 15 residues. Trimming removed 4 bases from V and 2 bases from J, with 15 bases in between. The chain's CDR3 is CASSLGEAGPYEQYF. CDR3 coding DNA: TGTGCCAGCTCACTGGGGGAAGCGGGCCCCTACGAGCAGTACTTC.

The gene calls are TRBV4-3 and TRBJ2-1, with TRBD1 as a possible D gene (5 bases). CDR3 size: 14 residues. CDR1 and CDR2 (germline): LGHNA, YSLEER. Trimming shortened V by 3 bases and J by 5 bases, and 11 bases separated the two germline ends. CDR3 coding DNA: TGCGCCAGCAGCCACTGGGGCCTAGACAATGAGCAGTTCTTC. As protein: CASSHWGLDNEQFF.

The chain combines TRBV5-1 with TRBJ1-1; a possible D gene is TRBD1 (5 bases). The CDR3 spans 13 residues. Germline CDR1 reads SGHRS; CDR2 reads YFSETQ. V was pared by 4 bases and J by 0 bases, with 7 bases between. The CDR3: CASSRGLNTEAFF. The CDR3 nucleotides are TGCGCCAGCAGCCGGGGCTTGAACACTGAAGCTTTCTTT.

The chain employs TRBV28 and TRBJ1-6, with a possible D match to TRBD1 (5 bases). V lost 6 bases and J lost 2, with 14 bases in between. Germline lookup yields CDR1 MDHEN and CDR2 SYDVKM. This CDR3 contains 16 residues. Written as DNA, the CDR3 is TGTGCCAGCAGGTACCCGGGACCGACCTATAATTCACCCCTCCACTTT. As protein: CASRYPGPTYNSPLHF.

For this clone: This same CDR3 is encoded by further DNA sequences in the sample. This chain joins TRBV9 and TRBJ1-2; unclear D gene. The CDR3 totals 12 residues. Looked up from germline, CDR1 is SGDLS and CDR2 is YYNGEE. Trimming shortened V by 0 bases and J by 5 bases, and 5 bases separated the two germline ends. CDR3: CASSVDEYGYTF. DNA for the CDR3: TGTGCCAGCAGCGTAGATGAATATGGCTACACCTTC.

The gene calls are TRBV28 and TRBJ2-7, with 9 bases identical to TRBD1. The CDR3 has 15 residues. In germline, CDR1 is MDHEN, CDR2 SYDVKM. The V segment lost 7 bases and the J segment 1 base; nucleotides outside the gene matches: 8. CDR3 bases: TGTGCCAGCATTCGCCGGGACAGGGTATCCTACGAGCAGTACTTC. Translated: CASIRRDRVSYEQYF.

J is TRBJ2-7 and V is TRBV5-3; TRBD1 or TRBD2 may be the D gene (5 bases each). TRBV5-3 is marked as an open reading frame, function uncertain. V gave up 5 bases and J gave up 0 bases, with 21 bases separating them. The CDR3 contains 17 residues. The CDR3 sequence: CARRPGREGYPSYEQYF. The CDR3 DNA sequence: TGTGCCAGAAGGCCGGGACGGGAAGGGTACCCCTCCTACGAGCAGTACTTC.

This chain joins TRBV6-1 and TRBJ1-2; weak D call: TRBD1 (5 bases). The CDR3 sequence is 18 residues long. Germline V CDR1 and CDR2: MNHNS, SASEGT. Between the trimmed V and J ends, which lost 4 bases and 4 bases, there was a span of 25 bases. The chain's CDR3 is CASSGSSGTRRPFYGYTF. CDR3 in DNA: TGTGCCAGCAGTGGTTCTTCCGGGACTCGTCGGCCGTTCTATGGCTACACCTTC.

The J gene is TRBJ2-5, the V gene TRBV18, with no clear D. Trimming cost V 4 bases and J 1 base, with 13 bases left between them. Germline CDR1 is KGHSH and CDR2 is LQKENI. The CDR3 length is 15 residues. The CDR3 DNA follows: TGTGCCAGCTCACACGGCGGTCTAGGCCAAGAGACCCAGTACTTC. Its protein is CASSHGGLGQETQYF.

V gene TRBV2 combines with J gene TRBJ2-2; a possible D gene is TRBD1 (5 bases). With 0 bases removed from V and 6 bases from J, the gap between germline ends came to 14 bases. The CDR3 extends over 16 amino acids. Per germline, CDR1 SNHLY and CDR2 FYNNEI. In DNA, the CDR3 is TGTGCCAGCAGTGAAGCGCTTCGACAGCTTTCCGGGGAGCTGTTTTTT. Its translation: CASSEALRQLSGELFF.

A single count supports this clone. This chain connects TRBV30 to TRBJ2-7, with 11 bases fitting TRBD2. The CDR3 is 14 amino acids. The V gene end was trimmed by 2 bases and the J gene end by 2 bases; junction bases not matched to a gene: 2. Per the germline V gene, CDR1 is GTSNPN and CDR2 is SVGIG (reference sequence). CDR3 DNA sequence: TGTGCCTGGAGTTATAGCGGGGGGGCCTACGAGCAGTACTTC. Translated: CAWSYSGGAYEQYF.

The chain couples TRBV5-1 to TRBJ1-5; tentatively, D is TRBD1 (6 bases). Trimming took 0 bases from V and 2 from J, leaving 9 bases between them. Germline V gene sequence: CDR1 SGHRS, CDR2 YFSETQ. The CDR3 has 15 residues. CDR3 sequence: CASSLEGERNQPQHF. The CDR3 DNA follows: TGCGCCAGCAGCTTGGAGGGGGAGCGCAATCAGCCCCAGCATTTT.